This TCR beta chain was profiled in a study of shared clonotypes between healthy human individuals. Findings of the study overall: Clonotype sharing among donors likely depends on sequencing depth.

The CDR3 runs 14 residues. Trimming took off 3 bases at V and 2 bases at J, with 9 bases between the two ends. Looked up from germline, CDR1 is SEHNR and CDR2 is FQNEAQ (reference sequence). Points on this clone: Its antigen remains unidentified.

In the source study's methods: Owing to the provision of junction-only sequences devoid of quality scores by immunoSEQ, filtering differed. Some clones are missing from TCRdb's copy, which holds only in-frame ones; the method was immunoSEQ multiplex PCR. Clone size and V and J calls were adopted from that table, with D and trimming inferred from the DNA. The table records 2,500,000 or so clones, 80% to 95% of them present only once. The TCR originated in a man between 18 and 29 years old in good health. Some clones in this sample may be carry-over from other donors' samples. The V call is TRBV7-9, the J call TRBJ2-3; either TRBD1 or TRBD2 may supply D (5 bases each). The sequencing sample was made of naive CD4+ T cells from PBMCs. Subset reported: CD45RA+ positively selected. This chain's CDR3 is CASSFRDPTDTQYF. CDR3 bases: TGTGCCAGCAGCTTCCGGGACCCCACAGATACGCAGTATTTT.